The entry below gives a single TCR beta chain sequence along with its context. Its antigen is as yet unknown. The data derive from a study of CD8+CD57+ T cells in acquired aplastic anemia. Across the study: The mean DNA yield obtained from sorted CD4+ and CD8+ cells came to 3 to 4 ug. Study conclusions and caveats: Common to patients and controls were twenty-nine CD8+ CDR3 sequences.

Patients included in sequencing had previously demonstrated CD8+CD57+ cell expansion by flow cytometry. Each of the patients presented with severe acquired aplastic anemia. Genomic DNA was employed as the template in profiling TCR beta VDJ and CDR3. In TCRdb, the reads were re-called with MiXCR into one record per CDR3 protein. The sample lists fewer than 300,000 distinct CDR3 sequences, about 80% seen once, with less than 50% in the top ten. The CDR3 has 17 residues. The V gene lost 5 bases and the J gene lost 2 bases, with 19 bases spanning the gap. Germline lookup yields CDR1 SGHTA and CDR2 FQGNSA.

The sequencing sample was made of sorted CD4+, CD8+, or CD8+CD57+ T cells (not recorded which) from PBMCs. The receptor's source is a human donor with aplastic anemia. The chain employs TRBV7-2 and TRBJ1-5; D might be TRBD1 (5 bases). In DNA, the CDR3 is TGTGCCAGCAGCGTGGGGACTCCCTTTGGCGGCAATCAGCCCCAGCATTTT. Residues: CASSVGTPFGGNQPQHF.